These 15 T cell receptor beta chains were sequenced from one sample in a study of OX40 agonist ivuxolimab in advanced cancers. The protocol was immunoSEQ multiplex PCR, while the TCRdb copy is restricted to in-frame clones and leaves out a portion. This table has roughly 75,000 clones, less than 90% appearing once. The sequencing used CD4+ or CD8+ T cells sorted from blood, collected in a trial of the OX40 agonist ivuxolimab. Every receptor here comes from an adult with an advanced solid tumor such as melanoma, head and neck, liver or kidney cancer.

The chain is built from TRBV18 and TRBJ1-1; D uncertain. From germline, CDR1 is KGHSH and CDR2 LQKENI. Trimming left V 4 bases short and J 2 bases short, with 14 bases between. The CDR3 extends over 15 amino acids. The CDR3 nucleotides are TGTGCCAGCTCACGAGTTGGGGTGGGTAACACTGAAGCTTTCTTT. Its translation: CASSRVGVGNTEAFF.

As for this clone: One end of the junction does not line up with germline, which may come from a read error. This chain uses TRBV28 with TRBJ2-7; D possibly uses TRBD1 or TRBD2 (7 bases each). Germline V gene lookup returns CDR1 MDHEN and CDR2 SYDVKM. This CDR3 region has 14 residues. DNA for the CDR3: TGTGCCAGCAGTTCCGGGACAGCGGGATACGCGTGTAACTTC. Encoded protein: CASSSGTAGYACNF.

This clone was counted ten times or more. This rearrangement joins TRBV6-5 to TRBJ2-7; TRBD2 agrees at 11 bases. CDR3 length: 15 residues. Trimming cost V 10 bases and J 1 base; bases outside gene matches: 9. Germline V lookup: CDR1 MNHEY, CDR2 SVGAGI. The CDR3 bases are TGTGCCACCGTACCTGGACTAGCGGGTTCCTACGAGCAGTACTTC. Protein: CATVPGLAGSYEQYF.

CDR3 in amino acids: CASSVSATSTDTQYF. As DNA, the CDR3 is TGTGCCAGTAGTGTGTCGGCTACTAGCACAGATACGCAGTATTTT. The chain is built from TRBV19 and TRBJ2-3, with D unclear. V was shortened by 5 bases and J by 0 bases, with 12 bases between the two germline ends. The CDR3 is 15 residues long. Germline-derived CDR1 and CDR2 are LNHDA and SQIVND (reference sequence).

This chain joins TRBV18 and TRBJ1-1; D gene unclear. Trimming removed 1 base at V and 1 base at J, with 10 bases between. The CDR3 is made up of 15 amino acids. The V gene's germline CDR1 is KGHSH and CDR2 LQKENI. The CDR3 loop is CASSPLQSGNTEAFF. The CDR3 DNA reads as TGTGCCAGCTCACCACTACAGTCCGGGAACACTGAAGCTTTCTTT.

CDR3 residues: CASSLGWGMNTEAFF. The DNA for the CDR3 is TGTGCCAGCAGCTTGGGGTGGGGGATGAACACTGAAGCTTTCTTT. The chain carries TRBV5-6 and TRBJ1-1; possibly TRBD1 for D (5 bases). Trimming took 0 bases from V and 0 from J, leaving 9 bases between them. The germline gives CDR1 SGHDT, CDR2 YYEEEE. The CDR3 is 15 residues long.

The J gene is TRBJ2-1, the V gene TRBV27; 7 nucleotides match TRBD2. Germline trimming cut 2 bases from V and 12 bases from J; bases unmatched to any gene: 4. There are 12 residues in the CDR3. CDR1 and CDR2 from the germline V gene are MNHEY and SMNVEV (reference sequence). The DNA for the CDR3 is TGTGCCAGCAGTTTAGGCGGGAGCTTGCAGTTCTTC. It is translated as CASSLGGSLQFF.

The chain combines TRBV11-3 with TRBJ2-1; D remains ambiguous. The V gene's germline CDR1 is SGHNT and CDR2 YENEEA. The V end was cut by 3 bases, the J end by 8 bases, with 11 bases between. The CDR3 is made up of 13 amino acids. The CDR3 sequence: CASSLLGPDEQFF. The CDR3 DNA sequence: TGTGCCAGCAGCTTGCTTGGCCCAGATGAGCAGTTCTTC.

For this clone: One end of the junction is discordant with germline, which a read error may explain. V usage is TRBV7-7 and J usage is TRBJ2-3; 10 bases are shared with TRBD2. Germline V gene lookup returns CDR1 SSHAT and CDR2 FNYEAQ (reference sequence). This CDR3 contains 15 residues. CDR3 in amino acids: CASSPTSGTLDTQYF. For the CDR3, the DNA is TGTGCTAGCAGCCCTACTAGCGGGACGCTGGATACGCAGTATTTT.

The V call is TRBV19, the J call TRBJ2-5; 7 bases are shared with TRBD1. The germline CDR1 and CDR2 sequences are LNHDA and SQIVND (reference sequence). The junction had 14 bases not matched to a gene; V was cut back by 4 bases and J by 6 bases. The CDR3 runs to 16 residues. CDR3 DNA: TGTGCCAGTAGTAGTCGCCGGGACAGCCTAGGGCAGACCCAGTACTTC. This gives the protein CASSSRRDSLGQTQYF.

The chain recombines TRBV11-2 with TRBJ2-2, with 7 bases aligning to TRBD2. Losses at the gene ends were 3 bases for V and 5 bases for J; bases not matched to a gene: 3. CDR1 is SGHAT and CDR2 is FQNNGV in the germline V gene. The CDR3 extends over 14 amino acids. The chain's CDR3 is CASSFSGSTGELFF. The CDR3, as DNA: TGTGCCAGCAGCTTTAGCGGGTCTACCGGGGAGCTGTTTTTT.

This chain links TRBV18 with TRBJ1-3, with TRBD1 as a possible D gene (6 bases). This CDR3 comprises 17 residues. Looked up from germline, CDR1 is KGHSH and CDR2 is LQKENI. The V and J ends lost 0 bases and 2 bases respectively, with 14 bases between them. The CDR3 bases are TGTGCCAGCTCACCACCCGGTGCGGGGGCTGCTGGAAACACCATATATTTT. Its translation is CASSPPGAGAAGNTIYF.

This clone was detected only a few times. V and J are TRBV5-5 and TRBJ1-2; D may be TRBD1 (5 bases). The V end was cut by 2 bases, the J end by 3 bases, with 8 bases between. Germline values: CDR1 SGHKS, CDR2 YYEKEE (reference sequence). CDR3 length equals 13 residues. DNA for the CDR3: TGTGCCAGCAGCTTTGACAGCCACTATGGCTACACCTTC. Its protein is CASSFDSHYGYTF.

A remark on this clone: The same CDR3 is also encoded by other DNA sequences in this sample. This sequence joins TRBV5-1 and TRBJ1-6, with a possible D match to TRBD1 (5 bases). CDR1 SGHRS and CDR2 YFSETQ come from the germline V gene. The CDR3 is made up of 13 amino acids. The ends were cut back, 4 bases at V and 10 bases at J, with 12 bases in the middle. The CDR3, as DNA: TGCGCCAGCAGCACAACAGGAGACTCACCCCTCCACTTT. Encoded protein: CASSTTGDSPLHF.

The chain joins TRBV30 to TRBJ2-2; D is undetermined. Germline V gene data show CDR1 as GTSNPN and CDR2 as SVGIG (reference sequence). This CDR3 comprises 15 residues. V lost 2 bases and J lost 0, with 10 bases in between. The CDR3 spells CAWSPSHSNTGELFF. In DNA, the CDR3 is TGTGCCTGGAGTCCCTCCCACTCGAACACCGGGGAGCTGTTTTTT.